These T cell receptor beta chains were read from a single sample in a study of CD8 T cells in ankylosing spondylitis. MiXCR was run by TCRdb on the 5' RACE reads, yielding one entry per CDR3 protein. The sample shows about 390,000 distinct CDR3 sequences, approximately 20% of them seen only once. The sample comprised blood, either unsorted or a sorted T cell fraction (not recorded which). Receptor source: a male donor with ankylosing spondylitis. The CDR3 runs from the conserved cysteine through the conserved F or W.

TRBJ2-1	TRBV5-1	CASSLEAARYTNEQFF
TRBJ1-5	TRBV6-2/TRBV6-3	CASSFSRDPQPQHF
TRBJ2-3	TRBV20-1	CSAVLPGLPDTQYF
TRBJ2-1	TRBV7-9	CASTLLAGAYNEQFF
TRBJ1-2	TRBV7-9	CASSFRRADGYTF
TRBJ2-2	TRBV5-1	CASSWGSSNTGELFF
TRBJ1-5	TRBV12-3/TRBV12-4	CASRPDSNQPQHF
TRBJ2-2	TRBV27	CASSLSGGFTGELFF
TRBJ2-5	TRBV20-1	CSAPPLARETQYF
TRBJ2-1	TRBV2	CASSEGIGPQWGQFF
TRBJ1-2	TRBV7-9	CASSLRQGGGYTF
TRBJ1-3	TRBV29-1	CSVEGEAENTIYF
TRBJ2-5	TRBV5-1	CASSAQGETQYF
TRBJ1-4	TRBV5-1	CASTSGTVGNEKLFF
TRBJ2-7	TRBV12-3/TRBV12-4	CASSLSGSNYEQYF
TRBJ2-7	TRBV3-1	CASSQAPGGGGSYEQYF
TRBJ1-4	TRBV4-3	CASSQDSTGGLEKLFF
TRBJ2-1	TRBV5-1	CASSLGRRWNEQFF
TRBJ1-1	TRBV4-2	CASSQDYMNTEAFF
TRBJ2-7	TRBV29-1	CSVALADYEQYF
TRBJ1-3	TRBV30	CAWDFSGNTIYF
TRBJ2-7	TRBV7-9	CASSRGATSYEQYF
TRBJ2-5	TRBV3-1	CASTQTGTSGLGTQYF
TRBJ2-2	TRBV28	CASGGLLVDTGELFF
TRBJ1-4	TRBV5-1	CASSLVQGPNEKLFF
TRBJ2-5	TRBV20-1	CSAMPVSGQETQYF
TRBJ1-1	TRBV10-3	CAISESGDREAFF
TRBJ1-1	TRBV5-1	CASSSGPNTEAFF
TRBJ2-6	TRBV11-3	CASSTTRSGANVLTF
TRBJ1-1	TRBV29-1	CSAGDWTGGKTEAFF
TRBJ1-2	TRBV29-1	CSVETQNYGYTF
TRBJ2-1	TRBV28	CSTGHTYNEQFF
TRBJ1-5	TRBV2	CASRAGGHQPQHF
TRBJ2-1	TRBV20-1	CSAILRRGEQFF
TRBJ2-7	TRBV25-1	CASSEWGTSVRKQYF
TRBJ2-1	TRBV11-2	CASSLVRDNEQFF
TRBJ2-4	TRBV4-2	CASSQDGGREWIQYF
TRBJ2-7	TRBV27	CASSLKGSFYEQYF
TRBJ2-5	TRBV19	CASSIAKKETQYF
TRBJ2-7	TRBV5-1	CASSLDRGSWYEQYF
TRBJ2-1	TRBV20-1	CSAEPGLAYNEQFF
TRBJ2-1	TRBV5-1	CASSGNSGRGYNEQFF
TRBJ2-3	TRBV3-1	CASSQTGGTDTQYF
TRBJ1-2	TRBV7-2	CASSPSRGRLRGYGYTF
TRBJ2-6	TRBV10-3	CAISERGKGGANVLTF
TRBJ2-7	TRBV7-8	CASSLRGRTTQQYF
TRBJ1-4	TRBV12-3/TRBV12-4	CASSFTLVRDRANEKLFF
TRBJ1-6	TRBV9	CATGSGDLPLHF